One T cell receptor beta chain is described in this entry. The antigen is not known. cDNA came from about 0.5 to 1 ug RNA primed by random hexamers. The amplification used immunoSEQ multiplex PCR on TCR beta CDR3; it spanned 54 Vbeta and 13 Jbeta. TCRdb reprocessed the immunoSEQ multiplex PCR reads via MiXCR and lists one record per CDR3 protein. The table shows about 440,000 distinct CDR3 sequences, with around 85% occurring only once. V was trimmed by 3 bases and J by 3 bases, leaving 15 bases between them. The CDR3 contains 16 residues. The sample originates from a study of CD8 T cells in Susac syndrome. The study sequenced TCR beta in blood CD8+ and CD4+ T cells. It was negative isolation that provided the CD8+ and CD4+ T cells, whereas TEMRA cells were enriched by FACS. Study-level findings and limits: The number of individuals included in the study's TCR sequencing and HLA analysis was acknowledged as relatively small.

This receptor was obtained from a human donor with multiple sclerosis. Sample: CD8+ T cells from PBMCs. V is TRBV12-3 or TRBV12-4 and J is TRBJ1-3; D gene uncertain. The CDR3 here is CASSFGWAPGGNTIYF. The CDR3 nucleotides are TGTGCCAGCAGTTTTGGCTGGGCTCCGGGTGGAAACACCATATATTTT.